A selection of T cell receptor beta chains follows, all from one sample in a study of T cells in Graves' hyperthyroidism and ophthalmopathy. TCRdb re-analysed the multiplex PCR reads in MiXCR, keeping a single row per CDR3 protein. The sample lists hundreds of thousands of distinct CDR3 sequences; less than 25% were seen once. The sample comprised blood. The receptors originated from a man younger than 40 with Graves' ophthalmopathy. CDR3s leave out the opening cysteine and the closing phenylalanine or tryptophan. Fields, in order: J gene, V gene, clone size, CDR3 protein. Clone size is stated in some rows and not others, as once, few, many or a class when expanded.

>TRBJ2-5|TRBV20-1|-
SANRGEKTQY
>TRBJ1-1|TRBV2|many
ASSSTGEAEAF
>TRBJ1-3|TRBV9|-
ASSVTAGNTIY
>TRBJ2-7|TRBV12-3/TRBV12-4|-
ASSVAPFSQYEQY
>TRBJ1-1|TRBV2|-
ASSYGTWTAMNTEAF
>TRBJ2-5|TRBV7-2|few
ASSLAASSRARETQY
>TRBJ1-6|TRBV6-5|few
ASSYGAGRANSPLH
>TRBJ2-7|TRBV5-1|-
ASSVGGTGSYEQY
>TRBJ2-5|TRBV20-1|-
SARDPLAEETQY
>TRBJ2-2|TRBV27|many
ASSLRLAGYTGELF
>TRBJ1-2|TRBV28|few
ASSLAGQGAQGYGYT
>TRBJ2-1|TRBV6-2/TRBV6-3|few
ASSGALAGGQVEQF
>TRBJ2-1|TRBV7-9|-
ASSSGQGGPNEQF
>TRBJ2-1|TRBV30|-
AWEPGQTYNEQF
>TRBJ2-7|TRBV5-1|-
ASSFSGQGGFYEQY
>TRBJ2-1|TRBV9|few
ASSPWDSYNEQF
>TRBJ2-5|TRBV6-2/TRBV6-3|-
ASSIPQPQETQY